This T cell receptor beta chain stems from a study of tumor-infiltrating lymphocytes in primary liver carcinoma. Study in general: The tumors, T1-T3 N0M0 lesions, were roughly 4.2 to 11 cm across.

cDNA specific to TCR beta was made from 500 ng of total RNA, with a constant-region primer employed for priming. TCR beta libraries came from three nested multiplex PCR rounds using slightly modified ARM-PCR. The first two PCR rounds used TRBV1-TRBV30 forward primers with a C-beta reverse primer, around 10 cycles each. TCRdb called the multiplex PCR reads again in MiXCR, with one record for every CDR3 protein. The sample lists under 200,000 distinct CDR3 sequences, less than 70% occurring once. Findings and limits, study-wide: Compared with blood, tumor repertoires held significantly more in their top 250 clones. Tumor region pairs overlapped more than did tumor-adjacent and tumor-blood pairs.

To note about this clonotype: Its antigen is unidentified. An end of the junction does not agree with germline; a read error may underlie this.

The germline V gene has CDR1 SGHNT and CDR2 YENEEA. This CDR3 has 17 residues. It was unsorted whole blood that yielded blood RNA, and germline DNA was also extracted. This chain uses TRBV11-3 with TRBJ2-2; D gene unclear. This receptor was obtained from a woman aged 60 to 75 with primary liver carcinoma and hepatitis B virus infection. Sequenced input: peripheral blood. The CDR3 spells CASSLNWVGQNTGELFF. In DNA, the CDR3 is TGTGCCAGCAGTCTAAATTGGGTCGGGCAGAACACGGGGGAGCTGTTTTTT.